Listed here are 22 T cell receptor beta chains from one sample, sequenced in a study of T cells in Graves' hyperthyroidism and ophthalmopathy. The TCR beta CDR3 regions underwent amplification using RNA transcripts as the source. Carried out on the TCR CDR3, a first-round RT-PCR used the HTBI primer set. TCRdb redid the calling of the multiplex PCR reads with MiXCR, one entry per CDR3 protein. The data contain about 840,000 distinct CDR3 sequences, 38% of them singletons. Input material: blood. The source is a man between 18 and 29 years old with Graves' hyperthyroidism.

In its sample, this clonotype was seen a few times. The rearrangement links TRBV15 to TRBJ2-7, with no clear D. The CDR3 spans 15 residues. The V end was cut by 8 bases, the J end by 1 base, with 18 bases between. Per the germline V gene, CDR1 is LNHNV and CDR2 is YYDKDF (reference sequence). As DNA, the CDR3 is TGTGCCACCCGCGATTTCCGGGCCCAGTCCTACGAGCAGTACTTC. Protein product: CATRDFRAQSYEQYF.

The V call is TRBV5-1, the J call TRBJ2-2; 10 bases align to TRBD2. V lost 0 bases, J lost 4 bases, and 6 bases stayed unmatched. There are 17 residues in the CDR3. Germline values: CDR1 SGHRS, CDR2 YFSETQ. This chain's CDR3 is CASSLAEVAGGTGELFF. In nucleotides, the CDR3 is TGCGCCAGCAGCTTGGCCGAGGTAGCGGGGGGCACCGGGGAGCTGTTTTTT.

With regard to this clonotype: This sequence may be a read error, since a much larger clone differs from it by one base. The gene calls are TRBV29-1 and TRBJ2-7, with D perhaps matching TRBD1 (5 bases). V shed 5 bases and J shed 6 bases, with 17 bases lying between them. CDR1 SQVTM and CDR2 ANQGSEA come from the germline V gene. This CDR3 region has 13 residues. This CDR3 is CSVRQGMACEQYF. The CDR3, as DNA: TGCAGCGTTCGCCAGGGAATGGCCTGCGAGCAGTACTTC.

This rearrangement joins TRBV2 to TRBJ2-5; 10 bases match TRBD1. This CDR3 has 15 residues. Germline values: CDR1 SNHLY, CDR2 FYNNEI. V was pared by 3 bases and J by 3 bases, with 4 bases of the junction left unmatched. The CDR3: CASSDETGGEETQYF. The CDR3 nucleotides read TGTGCCAGCAGTGACGAGACAGGGGGCGAAGAGACCCAGTACTTC.

This clonotype was seen many times. V gene TRBV7-9 combines with J gene TRBJ1-6; no reliable D call. Germline CDR1 is SEHNR and CDR2 is FQNEAQ (reference sequence). V lost 2 bases to trimming and J lost 9 bases, with 5 bases between them. This CDR3 has 12 residues. In nucleotides, the CDR3 is TGTGCCAGCAGCTTATCGGGTTCACCCCTCCACTTT. Translation gives CASSLSGSPLHF.

In the case of this clonotype: Here the CDR3 omits its conserved ending phenylalanine or tryptophan, so a read error is the likely source. V gene TRBV13 combines with J gene TRBJ1-1; D perhaps matches TRBD1 (5 bases). CDR1 is PRHDT and CDR2 is FYEKMQ in the germline V gene (reference sequence). Trimming took 1 base from V and 10 from J, leaving 7 bases between them. The CDR3 length is 11 residues. The CDR3 loop reads CASSLVGPAFS. The CDR3 DNA follows: TGTGCCAGCAGCTTAGTGGGGCCAGCTTTCTCT.

This clonotype was recorded at least ten times. The chain carries TRBV7-9 and TRBJ1-6; 7 positions match TRBD1. The V gene end was trimmed by 1 base and the J gene end by 10 bases; junction bases not matched to a gene: 7. Germline assignment: CDR1 SEHNR and CDR2 FQNEAQ (reference sequence). This CDR3 is 15 amino acids long. CDR3: CASSLVLGQQSPLHF. DNA for the CDR3: TGTGCCAGCAGCTTAGTGTTGGGACAGCAATCACCCCTCCACTTT.

The sample holds a few counts of this clonotype. V is TRBV7-9 and J is TRBJ2-5; D unclear. Germline loops: CDR1 SEHNR, CDR2 FQNEAQ (reference sequence). V was shortened by 7 bases and J by 1 base, with 16 bases between the two germline ends. This CDR3 has 15 amino acids. The CDR3: CASTHSGFSQETQYF. The CDR3 DNA reads as TGTGCCAGCACCCACAGTGGGTTTTCCCAAGAGACCCAGTACTTC.

The rearrangement uses TRBV6-5 and TRBJ1-1; no firm D call. Trimming pared 9 bases from V and 4 bases from J, leaving 18 bases between. The CDR3 is 14 residues long. Germline values: CDR1 MNHEY, CDR2 SVGAGI. The CDR3 DNA is TGTGCCAGTCTAGCAGACGGTAGCACCACTGAAGCTTTCTTT. It yields the protein CASLADGSTTEAFF.

The sample holds a few counts of this clonotype. The chain is built from TRBV6-5 and TRBJ1-1, with D tentatively TRBD1 (5 bases). This CDR3 region has 15 residues. The germline V gene encodes CDR1 MNHEY and CDR2 SVGAGI. V was pared by 2 bases and J by 0 bases, with 10 bases between. The CDR3 is CASSYEGILNTEAFF. The CDR3 bases are TGTGCCAGCAGTTACGAGGGGATCCTGAACACTGAAGCTTTCTTT.

This clonotype has just one count. This chain uses TRBV10-3 with TRBJ1-5; TRBD1 might be the D (5 bases). The CDR3 covers 13 residues. Germline V CDR1 and CDR2: ENHRY, SYGVKD. The CDR3 region is CAPDIDSNQPQHF. The DNA of the CDR3 is TGTGCTCCGGACATTGATAGCAATCAGCCCCAGCATTTT.

J is TRBJ2-5 and V is TRBV12-3 or TRBV12-4; 7 bases map to TRBD2. V was pared by 4 bases and J by 7 bases, with 12 bases of the junction left unmatched. The CDR3 contains 15 residues. The CDR3 coding sequence is TGTGCCAGCAGTTGGCTGGCCCTACCGGGGGGGACCCAGTACTTC. It yields the protein CASSWLALPGGTQYF.

This clonotype appeared many times. The chain has TRBV14 and TRBJ1-6; D call uncertain. The CDR3 contains 14 residues. Trimming removed 2 bases from V and 7 bases from J, with 9 bases in between. The germline V gene encodes CDR1 SGHDN and CDR2 FVKESK. The CDR3 DNA sequence: TGTGCCAGCAGCCAAAATTTAGGGAATTCACCCCTCCACTTT. It is translated as CASSQNLGNSPLHF.

With respect to this clonotype: The conserved phenylalanine or tryptophan is not found at the CDR3 terminus, so this likely reflects a read error. The chain combines TRBV5-1 with TRBJ2-7, with 9 nucleotides matching TRBD1. The V segment lost 4 bases and the J segment 4 bases; nucleotides outside the gene matches: 6. This CDR3 has 14 amino acids. In germline, CDR1 is SGHRS, CDR2 YFSETQ. The CDR3 nucleotides are TGCGCCAGCAGCATGGAGGGACAGGGTTACGAGCAGTACCTC. Translating it yields CASSMEGQGYEQYL.

In this sample, this clonotype turned up many times. This chain connects TRBV7-9 to TRBJ2-5; TRBD2 matches 9 bases. The V gene's germline CDR1 is SEHNR and CDR2 FQNEAQ (reference sequence). The CDR3 spans 17 residues. V lost 5 bases to trimming and J lost 0 bases; unmatched junction nucleotides: 10. The CDR3 here is CASSPPSGLAHQETQYF. CDR3 sequence (DNA): TGTGCCAGCAGCCCTCCATCGGGACTAGCTCACCAAGAGACCCAGTACTTC.

This clonotype came up many times. Here the CDR3 reads CSGLNHSNEKLFF. The CDR3 DNA sequence: TGCAGCGGCCTCAACCACTCTAATGAAAAACTGTTTTTT. The chain uses TRBV29-1 and TRBJ1-4; D gene uncertain. Germline assignment: CDR1 SQVTM and CDR2 ANQGSEA. V lost 7 bases, J lost 3 bases, and 12 bases lay in between. This CDR3 region has 13 residues.

This clonotype was picked up many times. The chain has TRBV20-1 and TRBJ1-1; weak D call: TRBD1 (5 bases). The CDR3 is 12 residues long. V was pared by 3 bases and J by 4 bases, with 9 bases between. In germline, CDR1 is DFQATT, CDR2 SNEGSKA (reference sequence). The CDR3 reads CSASDRGTEAFF. Written as DNA, the CDR3 is TGCAGTGCTAGCGATAGGGGCACTGAAGCTTTCTTT.

Only a few counts were recorded for this clonotype. The J gene is TRBJ2-5, the V gene TRBV20-1; TRBD2 matches at 9 bases. Germline V gene data show CDR1 as DFQATT and CDR2 as SNEGSKA (reference sequence). There are 14 residues in the CDR3. V trimming: 3 bases; J trimming: 5 bases; junction bases outside the gene matches: 7. CDR3 bases: TGCAGTGCTAGCCTAGCGGGAACCGGGGAGACCCAGTACTTC. Its protein product is CSASLAGTGETQYF.

This clonotype was counted a single time. A read error is possible here, since a much larger clone lies one base away. The chain uses TRBV7-9 and TRBJ2-7; 9 nucleotides agree with TRBD1. The CDR3 has 12 amino acids. Germline V gives CDR1 SEHNR, CDR2 FQNEAQ (reference sequence). The CDR3 sequence is CGSGQGIYEQYF. In nucleotides, the CDR3 is TGTGGCAGTGGACAGGGGATCTACGAGCAGTACTTC.

V is TRBV12-3 or TRBV12-4 and J is TRBJ2-5, with 7 bases identical to TRBD2. There are 14 residues in the CDR3. Trimming took 4 bases from V and 5 from J; bases not matched to a gene: 7. This CDR3 reads CASSSSLARETQYF. The CDR3 DNA sequence: TGTGCCAGCAGTTCCTCACTAGCGCGGGAGACCCAGTACTTC.

This clonotype appeared a few times. The rearrangement joins TRBV29-1 to TRBJ1-1, with unresolved D. CDR3 length: 14 residues. CDR1 is SQVTM and CDR2 is ANQGSEA in the germline V gene. V was cut by 3 bases and J by 0 bases, with 11 bases left in between. The CDR3 DNA sequence: TGCAGCGTTGACCGGGGTCATTTGAACACTGAAGCTTTCTTT. Protein sequence: CSVDRGHLNTEAFF.

This clonotype was recorded at least ten times. Relative to the germline gene, one junction end is altered; a read error may explain this. The V gene is TRBV9, the J gene TRBJ2-2, with D maybe TRBD1 (6 bases). The CDR3 spans 14 residues. Germline-derived CDR1 and CDR2 are SGDLS and YYNGEE. The CDR3: CASSVQGNTGELFF. CDR3 nucleotides: TGCGCCAGCAGTGTACAGGGGAACACCGGGGAGCTGTTTTTT.